Listed below are T cell receptor beta chains from one sample, sequenced in a study of T-cell reconstitution after alpha-beta-depleted transplantation in children. TCRdb itself ran the PCR reads through MiXCR, one entry per CDR3 protein. This table holds some 600,000 distinct CDR3 sequences, about an eighth found once. The sample here was PBMCs, mostly from graft donor cells, taken 360 days after TCRalphabeta/CD19-depleted stem cell transplant. Source of these receptors: a male patient aged 10 to 17 who had a stem cell transplant for acute myeloid leukemia, so the T cells may come from the graft donor. CDR3s include the opening cysteine and the closing phenylalanine or tryptophan. The D gene is left open where the match is weak. Clone size is given for some rows only: seen once, a few or many times, or a class if the clone is expanded.

D gene: TRBD2
V gene: TRBV20-1
J gene: TRBJ2-3
clone size: few
CDR3 protein: CSARGLAGGARTDTQYF
CDR3 DNA: TGCAGTGCTAGAGGGCTAGCGGGAGGTGCCCGCACAGATACGCAGTATTTT

D gene: .
V gene: TRBV29-1
J gene: TRBJ2-1
clone size: .
CDR3 protein: CSVGGAGHEQFF
CDR3 DNA: TGCAGCGTTGGGGGCGCTGGGCATGAGCAGTTCTTC

D gene: .
V gene: TRBV20-1
J gene: TRBJ2-3
clone size: few
CDR3 protein: CSTTDRGPDTQYF
CDR3 DNA: TGCAGTACCACCGATCGGGGCCCAGATACGCAGTATTTT

D gene: TRBD1
V gene: TRBV30
J gene: TRBJ2-7
clone size: few
CDR3 protein: CAWSEKDRLAYEQYF
CDR3 DNA: TGTGCCTGGAGCGAAAAGGACAGGCTAGCCTACGAGCAGTACTTC

D gene: TRBD2
V gene: TRBV12-3/TRBV12-4
J gene: TRBJ2-3
clone size: few
CDR3 protein: CASNRGLAGRTDTQYF
CDR3 DNA: TGTGCCAGCAACCGGGGACTAGCGGGCCGCACAGATACGCAGTATTTT

D gene: TRBD2
V gene: TRBV27
J gene: TRBJ2-1
clone size: .
CDR3 protein: CASSLSRLAGGYYEQFF
CDR3 DNA: TGTGCCAGCAGTTTATCGCGACTAGCGGGAGGGTACTATGAGCAGTTCTTC

D gene: .
V gene: TRBV29-1
J gene: TRBJ2-7
clone size: many
CDR3 protein: CSVSGGGSYEQYF
CDR3 DNA: TGCAGCGTGAGTGGAGGGGGGTCCTACGAGCAGTACTTC

D gene: .
V gene: TRBV5-1
J gene: TRBJ1-2
clone size: few
CDR3 protein: CASSFWAGTNYGYTF
CDR3 DNA: TGCGCCAGCAGCTTTTGGGCAGGGACTAACTATGGCTACACCTTC

D gene: .
V gene: TRBV29-1
J gene: TRBJ1-1
clone size: many
CDR3 protein: CSVDRGGGAFF
CDR3 DNA: TGCAGCGTTGACAGGGGAGGAGGAGCTTTCTTT

D gene: TRBD2
V gene: TRBV18
J gene: TRBJ2-1
clone size: few
CDR3 protein: CASSPLAGGANEQFF
CDR3 DNA: TGTGCCAGCTCTCCACTAGCGGGAGGGGCCAATGAGCAGTTCTTC

D gene: .
V gene: TRBV3-1
J gene: TRBJ2-1
clone size: few
CDR3 protein: CASSQSHLHNEQFF
CDR3 DNA: TGTGCCAGCAGCCAGAGTCACCTCCACAATGAGCAGTTCTTC

D gene: .
V gene: TRBV3-1
J gene: TRBJ2-1
clone size: .
CDR3 protein: CASSQDHREHRNEQFF
CDR3 DNA: TGTGCCAGCAGCCAAGATCATAGGGAACATCGGAATGAGCAGTTCTTC

D gene: .
V gene: TRBV7-2
J gene: TRBJ2-2
clone size: many
CDR3 protein: CASSLSLPGELFF
CDR3 DNA: TGTGCCAGCAGCCTTAGCCTCCCCGGGGAGCTGTTTTTT

D gene: TRBD2
V gene: TRBV20-1
J gene: TRBJ2-1
clone size: .
CDR3 protein: CSALTSAYNEQFF
CDR3 DNA: TGCAGTGCCCTGACTAGCGCCTACAATGAGCAGTTCTTC

D gene: .
V gene: TRBV7-3
J gene: TRBJ2-5
clone size: .
CDR3 protein: CASSLTPSGQETQYF
CDR3 DNA: TGTGCCAGCAGCTTAACCCCCAGCGGCCAAGAGACCCAGTACTTC

D gene: TRBD1
V gene: TRBV5-1
J gene: TRBJ2-1
clone size: many
CDR3 protein: CASSSQGAGYNEQFF
CDR3 DNA: TGCGCCAGCAGCTCACAGGGGGCAGGTTACAATGAGCAGTTCTTC

D gene: .
V gene: TRBV7-9
J gene: TRBJ1-5
clone size: many
CDR3 protein: CASSLALVQSNQPQHF
CDR3 DNA: TGTGCCAGCAGCTTAGCGCTTGTCCAAAGCAATCAGCCCCAGCATTTT

D gene: .
V gene: TRBV29-1
J gene: TRBJ2-7
clone size: .
CDR3 protein: CSVDRPGALHEQYF
CDR3 DNA: TGCAGCGTTGATAGGCCGGGGGCGCTACACGAGCAGTACTTC

D gene: .
V gene: TRBV29-1
J gene: TRBJ2-7
clone size: once
CDR3 protein: CSVGLVGTGAYEQYF
CDR3 DNA: TGCAGCGTTGGTCTAGTGGGGACGGGAGCCTACGAGCAGTACTTC

D gene: .
V gene: TRBV5-1
J gene: TRBJ1-1
clone size: .
CDR3 protein: CASSGSPGPVPEAFF
CDR3 DNA: TGCGCCAGCAGCGGCTCCCCGGGACCCGTCCCTGAAGCTTTCTTT

D gene: .
V gene: TRBV5-1
J gene: TRBJ2-6
clone size: .
CDR3 protein: CASSEARTPGLAGANVLTF
CDR3 DNA: TGCGCCAGCAGTGAGGCCAGGACCCCCGGACTTGCTGGGGCCAACGTCCTGACTTTC

D gene: .
V gene: TRBV5-1
J gene: TRBJ2-2
clone size: .
CDR3 protein: CASRKEGVPLAGELFF
CDR3 DNA: TGCGCCAGCCGTAAAGAGGGGGTCCCCTTAGCCGGGGAGCTGTTTTTT

D gene: .
V gene: TRBV7-7
J gene: TRBJ2-3
clone size: .
CDR3 protein: CASSLDRSSLVSTDTQYF
CDR3 DNA: TGTGCTAGCAGCTTAGACAGAAGTTCCCTTGTCTCCACAGATACGCAGTATTTT

D gene: TRBD1
V gene: TRBV5-1
J gene: TRBJ2-7
clone size: .
CDR3 protein: CASSLLTGGGYEQYF
CDR3 DNA: TGCGCCAGCAGCTTGCTAACAGGGGGCGGCTACGAGCAGTACTTC

D gene: .
V gene: TRBV30
J gene: TRBJ1-5
clone size: few
CDR3 protein: CAWSVLAANQPQHF
CDR3 DNA: TGTGCCTGGAGTGTACTGGCGGCCAATCAGCCCCAGCATTTT

D gene: TRBD2
V gene: TRBV7-3
J gene: TRBJ2-1
clone size: few
CDR3 protein: CASSPRAGTSTFF
CDR3 DNA: TGTGCCAGCAGCCCCAGGGCCGGGACTAGTACATTCTTC

D gene: .
V gene: TRBV11-2
J gene: TRBJ2-7
clone size: many
CDR3 protein: CASSTGRGSAAYEQYF
CDR3 DNA: TGTGCCAGCAGCACGGGACGGGGGAGTGCCGCCTACGAGCAGTACTTC

D gene: .
V gene: TRBV20-1
J gene: TRBJ1-6
clone size: few
CDR3 protein: CSARGDGLHF
CDR3 DNA: TGCAGTGCTCGGGGCGATGGCCTCCACTTT

D gene: TRBD1
V gene: TRBV28
J gene: TRBJ2-7
clone size: .
CDR3 protein: CASRPQPGTGWHEQYF
CDR3 DNA: TGTGCCAGCAGACCTCAACCCGGGACAGGGTGGCACGAGCAGTACTTC

D gene: .
V gene: TRBV6-2/TRBV6-3
J gene: TRBJ2-2
clone size: .
CDR3 protein: CASDRGLGGELFF
CDR3 DNA: TGTGCCAGCGATCGGGGGCTTGGCGGGGAGCTGTTTTTT

D gene: TRBD1
V gene: TRBV12-3/TRBV12-4
J gene: TRBJ2-6
clone size: .
CDR3 protein: CASSLWAGTGVPSGANVLTF
CDR3 DNA: TGTGCCAGCAGTTTATGGGCCGGGACAGGGGTTCCTAGCGGGGCCAACGTCCTGACTTTC

D gene: TRBD2
V gene: TRBV3-1
J gene: TRBJ2-1
clone size: .
CDR3 protein: CASTGPHWGEGQGEQFF
CDR3 DNA: TGTGCCAGCACCGGGCCCCACTGGGGGGAGGGCCAGGGTGAGCAGTTCTTC

D gene: TRBD2
V gene: TRBV9
J gene: TRBJ2-5
clone size: .
CDR3 protein: CASSVTSGKETQYF
CDR3 DNA: TGTGCCAGCAGCGTGACTAGCGGAAAAGAGACCCAGTACTTC

D gene: .
V gene: TRBV28
J gene: TRBJ2-1
clone size: few
CDR3 protein: CAGQKLGEQFF
CDR3 DNA: TGTGCCGGCCAGAAATTGGGTGAGCAGTTCTTC

D gene: .
V gene: TRBV29-1
J gene: TRBJ1-5
clone size: many
CDR3 protein: CSVEDSPGQPQHF
CDR3 DNA: TGCAGCGTTGAGGACAGTCCGGGGCAGCCCCAGCATTTT

D gene: TRBD1
V gene: TRBV6-2/TRBV6-3
J gene: TRBJ1-1
clone size: .
CDR3 protein: CASSYLTGMNTEAFF
CDR3 DNA: TGTGCCAGCAGTTACTTGACAGGGATGAACACTGAAGCTTTCTTT

D gene: TRBD1
V gene: TRBV20-1
J gene: TRBJ2-4
clone size: .
CDR3 protein: CSARDDRGLGIQYF
CDR3 DNA: TGCAGTGCTAGAGATGACAGGGGGCTCGGCATTCAGTACTTC

D gene: .
V gene: TRBV6-2/TRBV6-3
J gene: TRBJ2-3
clone size: .
CDR3 protein: CASSYSWGTDTQYF
CDR3 DNA: TGTGCCAGCAGTTACTCCTGGGGCACAGATACGCAGTATTTT

D gene: .
V gene: TRBV28
J gene: TRBJ2-7
clone size: .
CDR3 protein: CASSFTPEEQYF
CDR3 DNA: TGTGCCAGCAGTTTCACACCCGAGGAGCAGTACTTC

D gene: .
V gene: TRBV7-9
J gene: TRBJ2-1
clone size: many
CDR3 protein: CASSLFPKLNEQFF
CDR3 DNA: TGTGCCAGCAGCTTATTCCCTAAACTTAATGAGCAGTTCTTC

D gene: TRBD2
V gene: TRBV7-2
J gene: TRBJ2-7
clone size: many
CDR3 protein: CASSVRSGRVYEQYF
CDR3 DNA: TGTGCCAGCAGCGTCCGGAGCGGGAGGGTTTACGAGCAGTACTTC

D gene: TRBD1
V gene: TRBV12-3/TRBV12-4
J gene: TRBJ1-1
clone size: many
CDR3 protein: CASSVPAQGSTEAFF
CDR3 DNA: TGTGCCAGCAGTGTCCCGGCACAGGGGAGCACTGAAGCTTTCTTT

D gene: TRBD2
V gene: TRBV5-1
J gene: TRBJ2-1
clone size: .
CDR3 protein: CASIPTSGSSYNEQFF
CDR3 DNA: TGCGCCAGCATCCCGACTAGCGGGAGCTCCTACAATGAGCAGTTCTTC

D gene: .
V gene: TRBV2
J gene: TRBJ2-5
clone size: many
CDR3 protein: CASSGGSGETQYF
CDR3 DNA: TGTGCCAGCAGTGGGGGTAGCGGAGAGACCCAGTACTTC

D gene: TRBD2
V gene: TRBV4-3
J gene: TRBJ2-3
clone size: few
CDR3 protein: CASSPGGLAGVTQYF
CDR3 DNA: TGCGCCAGCAGCCCAGGGGGACTAGCGGGAGTCACGCAGTATTTT

D gene: TRBD2
V gene: TRBV4-3
J gene: TRBJ2-7
clone size: few
CDR3 protein: CASSQDLRRAGSYEQYF
CDR3 DNA: TGCGCCAGCAGCCAAGATCTTCGACGAGCGGGGAGCTACGAGCAGTACTTC

D gene: .
V gene: TRBV4-1
J gene: TRBJ2-1
clone size: .
CDR3 protein: CASSQPFTANEQFF
CDR3 DNA: TGCGCCAGCAGCCAGCCATTCACAGCTAATGAGCAGTTCTTC

D gene: .
V gene: TRBV18
J gene: TRBJ2-7
clone size: .
CDR3 protein: CASSQRQGGTYEQYF
CDR3 DNA: TGTGCCAGCTCTCAACGACAGGGAGGGACCTACGAGCAGTACTTC

D gene: .
V gene: TRBV29-1
J gene: TRBJ2-2
clone size: few
CDR3 protein: CSVERRVNTGELFF
CDR3 DNA: TGCAGCGTTGAGCGCAGGGTGAACACCGGGGAGCTGTTTTTT